What follows is one TCR beta chain and its context. V was cut by 7 bases and J by 4 bases, with 13 bases left in between. Germline CDR1 and CDR2: MNHEY and SVGEGT. The CDR3 consists of 13 residues. The record originates from a study of blood T cell repertoires in COVID-19. TCRdb's table, derived via immunoSEQ multiplex PCR, lists solely in-frame clones and lacks some. Of a few hundred thousand clones in the sample, about 88% are singletons; the top ten hold roughly 1%. The chain links TRBV6-2 or TRBV6-3 to TRBJ1-1; D remains ambiguous. The sample consisted of PBMCs or T cells enriched from blood (not recorded which). This sequence was found in a woman aged 30 to 39 who had recovered from COVID-19. In DNA form, the CDR3 reads TGTGCCAGCACCCCTGCGCGTGGCACTGAAGCTTTCTTT. This sequence encodes CASTPARGTEAFF.